This T cell receptor (beta chain) emerged from a study of T-cell reconstitution after alpha-beta-depleted transplantation in children. Study-level results: Reported findings indicate that, about two months after transplant, alpha-beta T cells came from several hundred expanded clones, which were derived from non-depleted graft cells. Fresh T-cell production supplied most of the T-cell counts and diversity seen one year after transplant.

The sample holds many counts of this clonotype. Its antigen is not known. It was with unique molecular identifiers that the TCRbeta library was prepared. Each CDR3 protein gets one entry after TCRdb re-called the PCR reads with MiXCR. Of approximately 200,000 distinct CDR3 sequences in the sample, roughly 6% were seen once. This CDR3 is built from 15 residues. CDR1 is DFQATT and CDR2 is SNEGSKA in the germline V gene (reference sequence). After removal of 3 bases from V and 3 bases from J, the junction contained 9 bases not matched to a gene. Here the sequenced sample was PBMCs, taken before TCRalphabeta/CD19-depleted stem cell transplant. J is TRBJ2-3 and V is TRBV20-1; 7 positions match TRBD2. The TCR was taken from a girl under three years old with combined immunodeficiency, due to receive a stem cell transplant. The chain's CDR3 is CSASRGAGSTDTQYF. For the CDR3, the DNA is TGCAGTGCTAGCCGGGGAGCGGGGTCTACAGATACGCAGTATTTT.